These T cell receptor beta chains were read from a single sample in a study of Ad26.COV2.S vaccination and SARS-CoV-2 variants. Method: immunoSEQ multiplex PCR; TCRdb's copy keeps in-frame clones and lacks some. The profile covers 350,000 to 400,000 clones, with approximately 91% appearing a single time and 3.5% taken by the ten largest. The material sequenced was peripheral blood, taken in a trial of Ad26.COV2.S vaccine versus placebo. The receptors were gathered from a person between 18 and 65 years old who received the Ad26.COV2.S COVID-19 vaccine or a placebo. CDR3s leave out the opening cysteine and the closing phenylalanine or tryptophan.

j_call: TRBJ1-4
v_call: TRBV5-1
cdr3_aa: ASSQGTFNEKLF

j_call: TRBJ1-3
v_call: TRBV18
cdr3_aa: ASSRETISGNTIY

j_call: TRBJ2-3
v_call: TRBV7-6
cdr3_aa: ASSLAPLGTDTQY

j_call: TRBJ2-7
v_call: TRBV2
cdr3_aa: ASRGSGGYEQY

j_call: TRBJ1-2
v_call: TRBV30
cdr3_aa: AWSGSDYGYT

j_call: TRBJ1-1
v_call: TRBV7-2
cdr3_aa: ASRNTAGQIMNTEAF

j_call: TRBJ1-4
v_call: TRBV4-1
cdr3_aa: ASSQVDGATNEKLF

j_call: TRBJ2-7
v_call: TRBV6-1
cdr3_aa: ASSELRESYEQY

j_call: TRBJ2-5
v_call: TRBV9
cdr3_aa: ASSGGARETQY

j_call: TRBJ1-1
v_call: TRBV5-1
cdr3_aa: ASSLAGDPRPEAF

j_call: TRBJ2-3
v_call: TRBV7-9
cdr3_aa: ASGARGYTDTQY

j_call: TRBJ2-7
v_call: TRBV2
cdr3_aa: ASSGKGQGSYEQY

j_call: TRBJ2-7
v_call: TRBV19
cdr3_aa: ASSPDGLSYEQY

j_call: TRBJ1-1
v_call: TRBV24-1
cdr3_aa: ATSADRSTEAF

j_call: TRBJ1-1
v_call: TRBV18
cdr3_aa: ASSPKEVNTEAF

j_call: TRBJ1-1
v_call: TRBV30
cdr3_aa: APGMRQWPRNTEAF

j_call: TRBJ2-4
v_call: TRBV5-4
cdr3_aa: ASTQDLAKNIQY

j_call: TRBJ2-7
v_call: TRBV5-6
cdr3_aa: ASLRGNSYEQY

j_call: TRBJ1-2
v_call: TRBV29-1
cdr3_aa: SVEESVGYT

j_call: TRBJ2-1
v_call: TRBV4-1
cdr3_aa: ASSQASRFNEQF

j_call: TRBJ1-1
v_call: TRBV25-1
cdr3_aa: ASSEGGVSPRDTEAF

j_call: TRBJ1-1
v_call: TRBV19
cdr3_aa: ASQFGRLNTEAF

j_call: TRBJ2-1
v_call: TRBV6-5
cdr3_aa: ASSRQGYNEQF

j_call: TRBJ2-7
v_call: TRBV4-2
cdr3_aa: ASSQVNPGFHEQY

j_call: TRBJ1-5
v_call: TRBV6-6
cdr3_aa: ASSYRTGYGNQPQH

j_call: TRBJ1-1
v_call: TRBV25-1
cdr3_aa: ASMAGGSTEAF

j_call: TRBJ1-5
v_call: TRBV19
cdr3_aa: ASSIVGVGNQPQH

j_call: TRBJ1-2
v_call: TRBV25-1
cdr3_aa: ASSDGTGSYGYT

j_call: TRBJ2-1
v_call: TRBV6-5
cdr3_aa: ASSRSGGPYNEQF

j_call: TRBJ2-1
v_call: TRBV5-1
cdr3_aa: ASSSGQGWYNEQF

j_call: TRBJ2-2
v_call: TRBV4-1
cdr3_aa: ASSQVPGTGELF

j_call: TRBJ1-2
v_call: TRBV6-5
cdr3_aa: ASNPGSGRGYT

j_call: TRBJ1-1
v_call: TRBV20-1
cdr3_aa: SASRGRGTENMNTEAF

j_call: TRBJ1-4
v_call: TRBV7-6
cdr3_aa: ASSLVLGWGRGPANEKLF

j_call: TRBJ2-2
v_call: TRBV6-4
cdr3_aa: ATPTKAKGSTGELF

j_call: TRBJ2-3
v_call: TRBV7-2
cdr3_aa: ASSIKGTDTQY

j_call: TRBJ1-6
v_call: TRBV7-9
cdr3_aa: ASSPGTGPNSPLH

j_call: TRBJ1-1
v_call: TRBV19
cdr3_aa: ASSIATSTRIPEAF

j_call: TRBJ2-2
v_call: TRBV10-1
cdr3_aa: ASTDGNTGELF

j_call: TRBJ1-1
v_call: TRBV9
cdr3_aa: ASSVGGDLVNTEAF

j_call: TRBJ1-1
v_call: TRBV10-1
cdr3_aa: ASSDYGHSAKGAF

j_call: TRBJ2-7
v_call: TRBV18
cdr3_aa: ASSQGTGPYEQY

j_call: TRBJ2-3
v_call: TRBV13
cdr3_aa: ASRQDRVADTQY

j_call: TRBJ2-1
v_call: TRBV11-1
cdr3_aa: ASSAGLAGGGEQF

j_call: TRBJ1-5
v_call: TRBV7-8
cdr3_aa: ASSEQWSGQPQH

j_call: TRBJ2-7
v_call: TRBV15
cdr3_aa: ATSPDRFYEQY

j_call: TRBJ1-1
v_call: TRBV18
cdr3_aa: ASSPQESGVNTEAF

j_call: TRBJ2-1
v_call: TRBV10-3
cdr3_aa: ASSGGDNEQF

j_call: TRBJ2-2
v_call: TRBV5-5
cdr3_aa: ASSLENGELF

j_call: TRBJ1-2
v_call: TRBV6-5
cdr3_aa: ASSLVGQGHYGYT

j_call: TRBJ1-3
v_call: TRBV11-2
cdr3_aa: ASSSVRHGQGTGNTIY

j_call: TRBJ2-7
v_call: TRBV6-5
cdr3_aa: ASPAFDRTSYEQY

j_call: TRBJ1-5
v_call: TRBV6-2/TRBV6-3
cdr3_aa: ASSYNSNQPQH

j_call: TRBJ2-5
v_call: TRBV6-5
cdr3_aa: ASSQGRGETQY